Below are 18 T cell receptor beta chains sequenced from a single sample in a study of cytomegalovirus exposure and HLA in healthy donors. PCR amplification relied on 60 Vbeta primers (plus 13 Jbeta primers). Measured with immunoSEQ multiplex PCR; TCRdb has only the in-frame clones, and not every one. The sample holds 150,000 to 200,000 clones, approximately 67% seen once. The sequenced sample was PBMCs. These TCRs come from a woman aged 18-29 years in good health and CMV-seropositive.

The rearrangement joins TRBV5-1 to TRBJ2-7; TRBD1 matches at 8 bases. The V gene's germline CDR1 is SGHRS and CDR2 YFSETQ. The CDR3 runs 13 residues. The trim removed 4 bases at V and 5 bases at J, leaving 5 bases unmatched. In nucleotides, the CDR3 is TGCGCCAGCAGCCCTGGACAGGGCCACGAGCAGTACTTC. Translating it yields CASSPGQGHEQYF.

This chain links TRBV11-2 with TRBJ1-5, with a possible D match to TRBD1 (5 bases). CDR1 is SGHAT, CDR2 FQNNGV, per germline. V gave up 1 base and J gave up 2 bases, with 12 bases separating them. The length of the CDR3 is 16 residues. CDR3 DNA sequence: TGTGCCAGCAGCTTAGGGCAGGGATTCGGCAATCAGCCCCAGCATTTT. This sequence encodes CASSLGQGFGNQPQHF.

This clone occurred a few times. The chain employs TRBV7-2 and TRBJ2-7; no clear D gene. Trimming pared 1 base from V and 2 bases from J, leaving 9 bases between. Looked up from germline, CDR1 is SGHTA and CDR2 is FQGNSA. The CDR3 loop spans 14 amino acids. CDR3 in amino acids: CASSLGRFAYEQYF. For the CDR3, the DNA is TGTGCCAGCAGCTTAGGGCGGTTCGCCTACGAGCAGTACTTC.

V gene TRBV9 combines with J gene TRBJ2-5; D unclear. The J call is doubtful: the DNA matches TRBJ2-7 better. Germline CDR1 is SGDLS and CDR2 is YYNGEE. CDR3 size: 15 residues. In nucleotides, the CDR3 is TGTGCCAGCAGCCCGACTCCAGCTGGGGACTACGAGCAGTACTTC. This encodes CASSPTPAGDYEQYF.

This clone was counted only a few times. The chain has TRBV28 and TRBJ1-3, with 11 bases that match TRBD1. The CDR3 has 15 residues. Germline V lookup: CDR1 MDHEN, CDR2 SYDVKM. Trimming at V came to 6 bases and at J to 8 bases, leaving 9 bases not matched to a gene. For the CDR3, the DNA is TGTGCCAGCAGCCGCCCCCCGGGACAGGGGGACACCATATATTTT. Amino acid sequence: CASSRPPGQGDTIYF.

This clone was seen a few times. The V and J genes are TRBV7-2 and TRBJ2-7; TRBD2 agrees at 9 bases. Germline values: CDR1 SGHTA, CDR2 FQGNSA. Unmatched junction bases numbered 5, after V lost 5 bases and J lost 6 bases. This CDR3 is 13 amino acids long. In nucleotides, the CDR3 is TGTGCCAGCAGCGAGCGGGAGGCCCTCGAGCAGTACTTC. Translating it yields CASSEREALEQYF.

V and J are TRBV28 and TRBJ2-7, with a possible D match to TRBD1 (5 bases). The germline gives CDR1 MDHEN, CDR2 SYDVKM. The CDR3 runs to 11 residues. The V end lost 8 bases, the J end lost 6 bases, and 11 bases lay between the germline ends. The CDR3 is CASWGASEQYF. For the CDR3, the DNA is TGTGCCAGCTGGGGCGCTTCCGAGCAGTACTTC.

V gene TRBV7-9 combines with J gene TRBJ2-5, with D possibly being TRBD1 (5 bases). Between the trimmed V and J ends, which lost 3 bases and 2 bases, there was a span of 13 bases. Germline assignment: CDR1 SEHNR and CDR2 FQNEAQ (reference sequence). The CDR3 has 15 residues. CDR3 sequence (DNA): TGTGCCAGCAGCTTCACAATCACAGGACAAGAGACCCAGTACTTC. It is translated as CASSFTITGQETQYF. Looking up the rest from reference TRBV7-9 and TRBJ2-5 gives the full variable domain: DTGVSQNPRHKITKRGQNVTFRCDPISEHNRLYWYRQTLGQGPEFLTYFQNEAQLEKSRLLSDRFSAERPKGSFSTLEIQRTEQGDSAMYLCASSFTITGQETQYFGPGTRLLVL.

The CDR3 DNA reads TGTGCCAGCAGCTTCTCTCGGACTAGCGGGGGAGATACGCAGTATTTT. Residues: CASSFSRTSGGDTQYF. The V gene is TRBV11-2, the J gene TRBJ2-3; TRBD2 agrees at 13 bases. The CDR3 length is 16 residues. V gave up 3 bases and J gave up 5 bases; unmatched junction bases: 5. The germline gives CDR1 SGHAT, CDR2 FQNNGV.

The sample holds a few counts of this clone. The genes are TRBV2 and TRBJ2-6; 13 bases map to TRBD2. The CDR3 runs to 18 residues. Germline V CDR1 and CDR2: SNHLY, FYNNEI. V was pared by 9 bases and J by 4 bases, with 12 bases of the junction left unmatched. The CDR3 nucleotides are TGTGCCAGATCCCATCCGGGACTAGCGGGGTTAGGGGCCAACGTCCTGACTTTC. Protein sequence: CARSHPGLAGLGANVLTF.

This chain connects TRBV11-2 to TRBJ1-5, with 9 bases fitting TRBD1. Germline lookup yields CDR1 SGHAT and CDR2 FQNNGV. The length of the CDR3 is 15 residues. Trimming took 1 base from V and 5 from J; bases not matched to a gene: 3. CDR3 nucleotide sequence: TGTGCCAGCAGCTTAGGGACAGGGGTCGATCAGCCCCAGCATTTT. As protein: CASSLGTGVDQPQHF.

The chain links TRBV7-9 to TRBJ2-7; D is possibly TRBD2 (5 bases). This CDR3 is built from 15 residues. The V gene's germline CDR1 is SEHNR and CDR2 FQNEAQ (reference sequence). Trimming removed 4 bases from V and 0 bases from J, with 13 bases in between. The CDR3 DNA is TGTGCCAGCAGCTCCTATGGACGGGACTCCTACGAGCAGTACTTC. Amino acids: CASSSYGRDSYEQYF.

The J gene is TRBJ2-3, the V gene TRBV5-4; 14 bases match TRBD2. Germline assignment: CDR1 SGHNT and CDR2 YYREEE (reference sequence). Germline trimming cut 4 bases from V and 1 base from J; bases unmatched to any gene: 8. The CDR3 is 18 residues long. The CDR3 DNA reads TGTGCCAGCAGCAGTGGGGGACTAGCGGGAGTTGGCACAGATACGCAGTATTTT. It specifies CASSSGGLAGVGTDTQYF. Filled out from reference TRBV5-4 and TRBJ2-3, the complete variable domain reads ETGVTQSPTHLIKTRGQQVTLRCSSQSGHNTVSWYQQALGQGPQFIFQYYREEENGRGNFPPRFSGLQFPNYSSELNVNALELDDSALYLCASSSGGLAGVGTDTQYFGPGTRLTVL.

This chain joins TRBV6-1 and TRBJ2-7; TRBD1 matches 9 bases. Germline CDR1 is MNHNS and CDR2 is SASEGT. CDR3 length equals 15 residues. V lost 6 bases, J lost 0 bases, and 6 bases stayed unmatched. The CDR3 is CASRGTGSGSYEQYF. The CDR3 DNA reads TGTGCCAGCAGAGGGACAGGGAGTGGCTCCTACGAGCAGTACTTC.

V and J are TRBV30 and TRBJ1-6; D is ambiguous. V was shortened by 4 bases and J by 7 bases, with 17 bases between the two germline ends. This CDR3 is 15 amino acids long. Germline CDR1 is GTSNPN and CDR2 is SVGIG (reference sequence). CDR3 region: CAWIRGRGKNSPLHF. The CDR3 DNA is TGTGCCTGGATTCGAGGACGGGGAAAAAATTCACCCCTCCACTTT.

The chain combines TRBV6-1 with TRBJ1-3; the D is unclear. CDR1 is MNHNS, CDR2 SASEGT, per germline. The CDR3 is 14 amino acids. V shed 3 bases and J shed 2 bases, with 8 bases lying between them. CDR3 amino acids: CASSEFEAGNTIYF. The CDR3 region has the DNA TGTGCCAGCAGTGAGTTTGAGGCTGGAAACACCATATATTTT.

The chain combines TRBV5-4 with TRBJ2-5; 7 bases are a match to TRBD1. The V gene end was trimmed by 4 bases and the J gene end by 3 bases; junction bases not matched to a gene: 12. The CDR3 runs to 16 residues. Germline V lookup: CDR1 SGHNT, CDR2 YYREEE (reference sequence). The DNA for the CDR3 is TGTGCCAGCAGCCGCCAGATGACAGGGAGCGAAGAGACCCAGTACTTC. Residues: CASSRQMTGSEETQYF.

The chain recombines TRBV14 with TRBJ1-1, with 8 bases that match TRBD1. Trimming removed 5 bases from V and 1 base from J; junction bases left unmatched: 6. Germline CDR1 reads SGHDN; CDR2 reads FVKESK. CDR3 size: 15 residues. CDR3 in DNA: TGTGCCAGCAGCATCAGGGGGCGGGGGAACACTGAAGCTTTCTTT. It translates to CASSIRGRGNTEAFF.